Below, 30 T cell receptor beta chains from the same sample are listed, as sequenced in a study of blood T cell repertoires in COVID-19. Sequencing was performed with immunoSEQ multiplex PCR; in TCRdb, only in-frame clones are kept and a portion is missing. The sample shows approximately 200,000 clones, about 87% of them seen only once. Input material: peripheral blood. The origin of the receptors is a man under 40 with COVID-19, enrolled during active disease.

This chain joins TRBV2 and TRBJ1-6; the D gene is possibly TRBD1 (5 bases). The CDR3 totals 14 residues. CDR1 and CDR2 from the germline V gene are SNHLY and FYNNEI. The V end lost 5 bases, the J end lost 4 bases, and 9 bases lay between the germline ends. CDR3 nucleotides: TGTGCCAGCAGTCAACAGGAGTATAATTCACCCCTCCACTTT. Encoded protein: CASSQQEYNSPLHF. The whole variable domain, filled in from reference TRBV2 and TRBJ1-6, reads EPEVTQTPSHQVTQMGQEVILRCVPISNHLYFYWYRQILGQKVEFLVSFYNNEISEKSEIFDDQFSVERPDGSNFTLKIRSTKLEDSAMYFCASSQQEYNSPLHFGNGTRLTVT.

This chain links TRBV6-2 or TRBV6-3 with TRBJ2-1, with 12 bases lining up with TRBD1. The CDR3 length is 19 residues. After removal of 2 bases from V and 1 base from J, the junction contained 9 bases not matched to a gene. Germline V gene sequence: CDR1 MNHEY, CDR2 SVGEGT. The CDR3 sequence is CASSYGTGGALLSYNEQFF. In DNA, the CDR3 is TGTGCCAGCAGTTACGGGACAGGGGGCGCCCTCCTATCCTACAATGAGCAGTTCTTC.

The chain couples TRBV11-2 to TRBJ1-4; 10 bases agree with TRBD1. Losses at the gene ends were 1 base for V and 7 bases for J; bases not matched to a gene: 3. The CDR3 has 15 amino acids. In germline, CDR1 is SGHAT, CDR2 FQNNGV. This CDR3 reads CASSLGGQGSEKLFF. The CDR3 bases are TGTGCCAGCAGCTTAGGGGGACAGGGGAGTGAAAAACTGTTTTTT. The entire variable domain, with the rest obtained from reference TRBV11-2 and TRBJ1-4, is as follows: EAGVAQSPRYKIIEKRQSVAFWCNPISGHATLYWYQQILGQGPKLLIQFQNNGVVDDSQLPKDRFSAERLKGVDSTLKIQPAKLEDSAVYLCASSLGGQGSEKLFFGSGTQLSVL.

The V call is TRBV4-3, the J call TRBJ2-2; a possible D gene is TRBD2 (6 bases). V lost 1 base and J lost 5, with 14 bases in between. The CDR3 has 16 residues. Germline loops: CDR1 LGHNA, CDR2 YSLEER. The DNA for the CDR3 is TGCGCCAGCAGCCAAGTTTGGGGGGATGTGACCGGGGAGCTGTTTTTT. The encoded protein is CASSQVWGDVTGELFF.

V gene TRBV15 combines with J gene TRBJ2-3; D possibly corresponds to TRBD1 (6 bases). Trimming pared 0 bases from V and 2 bases from J, leaving 12 bases between. The CDR3 loop spans 16 amino acids. Germline-derived CDR1 and CDR2 are LNHNV and YYDKDF (reference sequence). CDR3 protein: CATSRDAGVYTDTQYF. Written as DNA, the CDR3 is TGTGCCACCAGCAGAGATGCAGGGGTATACACAGATACGCAGTATTTT.

V is TRBV9 and J is TRBJ1-2; D ambiguous. Per germline, CDR1 SGDLS and CDR2 YYNGEE. This CDR3 contains 14 residues. V lost 1 base and J lost 2, with 9 bases in between. CDR3 bases: TGTGCCAGCAGCGTACAGGCAAACAACTATGGCTACACCTTC. It yields the protein CASSVQANNYGYTF.

The chain couples TRBV9 to TRBJ1-4, with 9 nucleotides matching TRBD1. Germline V gene data show CDR1 as SGDLS and CDR2 as YYNGEE. V was pared by 3 bases and J by 4 bases, with 10 bases of the junction left unmatched. CDR3 length equals 17 residues. CDR3 sequence (DNA): TGTGCCAGCAGCGCGAGTACCCGGACAGGGGATAATGAAAAACTGTTTTTT. The encoded protein is CASSASTRTGDNEKLFF.

The chain employs TRBV6-2 or TRBV6-3 and TRBJ1-5, with 9 bases that match TRBD1. CDR1 and CDR2 from the germline V gene are MNHEY and SVGEGT. CDR3 length equals 16 residues. J gave up 11 bases and V 4 bases, and 15 bases lay outside the gene matches. The CDR3 nucleotides are TGTGCCAGCAGTTTCTCATACCGGGACAGGGAATCGGCCCAGCATTTT. This gives the protein CASSFSYRDRESAQHF.

CDR3 sequence: CATANDGGGSTDTQYF. The CDR3 DNA is TGTGCCACAGCGAACGACGGCGGGGGGAGCACAGATACGCAGTATTTT. The V call is TRBV15, the J call TRBJ2-3; 8 bases fit TRBD2. Germline V gene sequence: CDR1 LNHNV, CDR2 YYDKDF (reference sequence). The CDR3 totals 16 residues. With V trimmed by 9 bases and J by 0 bases, 11 bases remained unmatched.

The CDR3 region has the DNA TGTGCCAGCAGTTATACAGGGGCCGATTCACCCCTCCACTTT. Translated, it gives CASSYTGADSPLHF. V gene TRBV6-2 or TRBV6-3 combines with J gene TRBJ1-6; 7 bases align to TRBD1. Trimming removed 3 bases from V and 8 bases from J; junction bases left unmatched: 4. The CDR3 contains 14 residues. CDR1 MNHEY and CDR2 SVGEGT come from the germline V gene.

J is TRBJ2-1 and V is TRBV11-3, with D uncertain. Looked up from germline, CDR1 is SGHNT and CDR2 is YENEEA. The CDR3 has 16 amino acids. Deletions cut 0 bases from V and 0 bases from J, with 9 bases between. CDR3 sequence (DNA): TGTGCCAGCAGCTTAGAGGCAGTTGCCTCCTACAATGAGCAGTTCTTC. This sequence encodes CASSLEAVASYNEQFF. Variable domain in full (rest from reference TRBV11-3 and TRBJ2-1): EAGVVQSPRYKIIEKKQPVAFWCNPISGHNTLYWYLQNLGQGPELLIRYENEEAVDDSQLPKDRFSAERLKGVDSTLKIQPAELGDSAVYLCASSLEAVASYNEQFFGPGTRLTVL.

This clone has only a few counts. The chain is built from TRBV5-4 and TRBJ2-7, with D possibly being TRBD1 (6 bases). The CDR3 has 15 amino acids. Per germline, CDR1 SGHNT and CDR2 YYREEE (reference sequence). Trimming pared 3 bases from V and 3 bases from J, leaving 16 bases between. For the CDR3, the DNA is TGTGCCAGCAGCTCGACAGGCCGACTGAACTACGAGCAGTACTTC. Translation: CASSSTGRLNYEQYF.

The genes are TRBV2 and TRBJ2-7; 9 positions agree with TRBD1. The CDR3 spans 13 residues. Germline lookup yields CDR1 SNHLY and CDR2 FYNNEI. The V and J ends lost 8 bases and 4 bases, in that order; junction bases with no gene match: 6. The chain's CDR3 is CASALGQGYEQYF. The DNA of the CDR3 is TGTGCCAGCGCCTTGGGACAGGGTTACGAGCAGTACTTC.

The chain recombines TRBV18 with TRBJ1-5; 7 nucleotides agree with TRBD1. CDR1 KGHSH and CDR2 LQKENI come from the germline V gene. Unmatched junction bases numbered 3, after V lost 3 bases and J lost 4 bases. CDR3 length equals 14 residues. The CDR3 nucleotides are TGTGCCAGCTCACCCCGGGACAGTAATCAGCCCCAGCATTTT. Encoded protein: CASSPRDSNQPQHF.

This rearrangement joins TRBV30 to TRBJ2-2; 11 bases map to TRBD1. The germline V gene encodes CDR1 GTSNPN and CDR2 SVGIG (reference sequence). There are 16 residues in the CDR3. The V gene end was trimmed by 1 base and the J gene end by 5 bases; junction bases not matched to a gene: 6. CDR3 protein: CAWSARDRGWTGELFF. The CDR3 nucleotides are TGTGCCTGGAGTGCAAGGGACAGGGGGTGGACCGGGGAGCTGTTTTTT.

The chain links TRBV4-1 to TRBJ2-1; no clear D gene. The CDR3 contains 17 residues. Germline V gives CDR1 MGHRA, CDR2 YSYEKL. V gave up 2 bases and J gave up 0 bases, with 14 bases separating them. The CDR3 coding sequence is TGCGCCAGCAGCCAACTCCCTTCTAGAGCCTCCTACAATGAGCAGTTCTTC. Protein sequence: CASSQLPSRASYNEQFF.

The chain carries TRBV7-6 and TRBJ2-7; 11 bases line up with TRBD2. V shed 3 bases and J 7 bases; nucleotides not matched to a gene: 8. From germline, CDR1 is SGHVS and CDR2 FNYEAQ. This CDR3 has 15 residues. In nucleotides, the CDR3 is TGTGCCAGCAGCTTGGGACTAGCGGAGTCTAATGAGCAGTACTTC. It codes for CASSLGLAESNEQYF.

The chain employs TRBV7-2 and TRBJ1-5; weak D call: TRBD1 (6 bases). This CDR3 has 15 amino acids. Germline assignment: CDR1 SGHTA and CDR2 FQGNSA. With 5 bases removed from V and 6 bases from J, the gap between germline ends came to 17 bases. The CDR3 protein is CASSTTGYLGQPQHF. CDR3 nucleotides: TGTGCCAGCAGCACAACAGGGTACCTGGGTCAGCCCCAGCATTTT.

The CDR3 coding sequence is TGTGCCAGCACCCCGGACAGGGGGCCTGGCGAGCAGTACTTC. Amino acid sequence: CASTPDRGPGEQYF. This rearrangement joins TRBV7-2 to TRBJ2-7; 11 bases match TRBD1. There are 14 residues in the CDR3. The V gene's germline CDR1 is SGHTA and CDR2 FQGNSA. After removal of 7 bases from V and 6 bases from J, the junction contained 8 bases not matched to a gene.

J is TRBJ1-2 and V is TRBV7-9; 10 bases are a match to TRBD1. V trimming: 5 bases; J trimming: 3 bases; junction bases outside the gene matches: 15. The germline gives CDR1 SEHNR, CDR2 FQNEAQ (reference sequence). CDR3 length equals 18 residues. CDR3 nucleotides: TGTGCCAGCAGCGCCTCGATAATGACAGGGGGCAAAGACTATGGCTACACCTTC. Protein product: CASSASIMTGGKDYGYTF.

The rearrangement uses TRBV28 and TRBJ1-6; TRBD1 matches at 7 bases. This CDR3 comprises 15 residues. The V segment lost 1 base and the J segment 6 bases; nucleotides outside the gene matches: 3. Germline V lookup: CDR1 MDHEN, CDR2 SYDVKM. The CDR3 loop is CASSLFNRGNSPLHF. In nucleotides, the CDR3 is TGTGCCAGCAGTTTATTTAACAGGGGTAATTCACCCCTCCACTTT.

The chain links TRBV28 to TRBJ1-2; unclear D gene. This CDR3 comprises 14 residues. Germline V gene data show CDR1 as MDHEN and CDR2 as SYDVKM. V was clipped by 3 bases and J by 2 bases, with 10 bases between them. The CDR3 region has the DNA TGTGCCAGCAGTTTCTCGGGAGCCAACTATGGCTACACCTTC. This gives the protein CASSFSGANYGYTF.

This clone was detected only once. The chain couples TRBV30 to TRBJ2-7; D might be TRBD2 (5 bases). V shed 3 bases and J shed 8 bases, with 14 bases lying between them. Germline CDR1 is GTSNPN and CDR2 is SVGIG (reference sequence). The CDR3 is 12 amino acids. The CDR3 region has the DNA TGTGCCTGGAGCTACGGGGAAGTAAAGCAGTACTTC. As protein: CAWSYGEVKQYF.

The V call is TRBV11-2, the J call TRBJ1-2; the match to TRBD1 covers 7 bases. The CDR3 is made up of 14 amino acids. Germline CDR1 is SGHAT and CDR2 is FQNNGV. The V and J ends lost 4 bases and 4 bases, in that order; junction bases with no gene match: 6. This CDR3 is CASSSWDRIYGYTF. CDR3 nucleotides: TGTGCCAGCAGCTCCTGGGACAGAATCTATGGCTACACCTTC.

The rearrangement links TRBV6-5 to TRBJ1-2, with TRBD1 matching over 11 bases. Germline V lookup: CDR1 MNHEY, CDR2 SVGAGI. V lost 5 bases and J lost 7; bases outside the gene matches: 9. The CDR3 has 15 residues. The CDR3 nucleotides read TGTGCCAGCAGTCTTCGGGACAGGGGGGCGACTGGCTACACCTTC. It translates to CASSLRDRGATGYTF.

The CDR3 loop reads CATLAGEGDTQYF. The CDR3 coding sequence is TGTGCCACCCTAGCGGGGGAAGGAGATACGCAGTATTTT. This chain connects TRBV2 to TRBJ2-3, with TRBD2 matching over 10 bases. CDR3 size: 13 residues. CDR1 and CDR2 from the germline V gene are SNHLY and FYNNEI. V was clipped by 10 bases and J by 5 bases; unmatched bases: 6.

The table lists this clone with a count of one. The chain is built from TRBV19 and TRBJ2-4; 8 bases align to TRBD2. The CDR3 has 19 residues. The junction had 16 bases not matched to a gene; V was cut back by 2 bases and J by 4 bases. Germline-derived CDR1 and CDR2 are LNHDA and SQIVND (reference sequence). For the CDR3, the DNA is TGTGCCAGTAGTATACCAGCGGGGGCTGGCTTAGGGATAAAAAACATTCAGTACTTC. This sequence encodes CASSIPAGAGLGIKNIQYF.

In its sample, this clone was seen once. The chain has TRBV12-3 or TRBV12-4 and TRBJ2-1; D possibly corresponds to TRBD1 (5 bases). V shed 3 bases and J shed 6 bases, with 9 bases lying between them. The CDR3 consists of 13 residues. The CDR3 DNA reads TGTGCCAGCAGTTTTTACAGGCCCAATGAGCAGTTCTTC. Its translation is CASSFYRPNEQFF.

This clone was counted a single time. The rearrangement links TRBV3-1 (or the pseudogene TRBV3-2) to TRBJ1-1, with no clear D. The CDR3 contains 15 residues. Trimming removed 0 bases at V and 0 bases at J, with 8 bases between. Germline V CDR1 and CDR2: LGHDT, YNNKEL (reference sequence). CDR3 residues: CASSQDLGMNTEAFF. The CDR3 bases are TGTGCCAGCAGCCAAGATCTGGGCATGAACACTGAAGCTTTCTTT.

The chain uses TRBV7-9 and TRBJ1-1; no reliable D call. Per germline, CDR1 SEHNR and CDR2 FQNEAQ (reference sequence). The CDR3 sequence is 16 residues long. Trimming removed 1 base at V and 2 bases at J, with 14 bases between. CDR3 loop: CASSLGSWRVNTEAFF. CDR3 DNA sequence: TGTGCCAGCAGCTTAGGAAGTTGGAGAGTTAACACTGAAGCTTTCTTT.